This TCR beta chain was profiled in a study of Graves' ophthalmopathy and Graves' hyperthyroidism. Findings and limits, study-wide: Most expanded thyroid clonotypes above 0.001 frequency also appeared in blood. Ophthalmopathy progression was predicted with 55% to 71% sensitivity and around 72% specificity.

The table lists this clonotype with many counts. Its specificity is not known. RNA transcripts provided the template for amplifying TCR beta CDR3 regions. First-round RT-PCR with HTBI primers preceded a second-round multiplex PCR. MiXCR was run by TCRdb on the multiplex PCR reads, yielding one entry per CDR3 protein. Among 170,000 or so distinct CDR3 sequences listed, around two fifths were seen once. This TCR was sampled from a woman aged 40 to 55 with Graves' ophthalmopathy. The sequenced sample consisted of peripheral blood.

The CDR3 protein is CATEGSLRPQHF. CDR3 coding DNA: TGTGCCACCGAGGGTTCCCTGCGGCCCCAGCATTTT. The J gene is TRBJ1-5, the V gene TRBV28; no clear D. This CDR3 has 12 residues. Germline lookup yields CDR1 MDHEN and CDR2 SYDVKM. The germline V and J ends were trimmed by 10 bases and 9 bases, with 16 bases remaining between them.